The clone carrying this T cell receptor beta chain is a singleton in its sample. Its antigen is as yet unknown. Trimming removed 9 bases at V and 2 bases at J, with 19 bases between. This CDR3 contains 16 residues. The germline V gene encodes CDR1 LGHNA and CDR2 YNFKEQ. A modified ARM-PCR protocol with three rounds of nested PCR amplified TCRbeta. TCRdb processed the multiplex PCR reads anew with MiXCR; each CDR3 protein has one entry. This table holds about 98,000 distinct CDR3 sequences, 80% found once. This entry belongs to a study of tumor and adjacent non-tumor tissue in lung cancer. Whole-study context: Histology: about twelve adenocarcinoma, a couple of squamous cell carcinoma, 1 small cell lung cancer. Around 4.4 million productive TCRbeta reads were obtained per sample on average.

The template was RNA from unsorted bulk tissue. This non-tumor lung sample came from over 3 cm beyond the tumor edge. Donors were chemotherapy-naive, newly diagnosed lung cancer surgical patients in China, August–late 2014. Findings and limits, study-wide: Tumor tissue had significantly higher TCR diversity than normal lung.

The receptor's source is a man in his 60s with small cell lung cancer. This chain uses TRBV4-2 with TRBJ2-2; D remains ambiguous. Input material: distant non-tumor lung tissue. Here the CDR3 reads CARSQDLMANTGELFF. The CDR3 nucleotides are TGTGCCAGGAGTCAGGATCTGATGGCCAACACCGGGGAGCTGTTTTTT.